The 9 T cell receptor beta chains presented below share a single source sample, sequenced in a study of shared clonotypes between healthy human individuals. Positively selected for CCR7, the CD45RO-negative cells used as naive CD8 cells excluded terminally differentiated effector memory CD45RA+ cells. Sequenced by immunoSEQ multiplex PCR; TCRdb stores in-frame clones only, minus some. This sample has 1.5 million to 2.5 million clones; less than 95% occur once, and the top ten carry under 1.5%. Material for sequencing was naive CD8+ T cells sorted from blood. Every receptor here comes from a man between 18 and 35 years old in good health.

V usage is TRBV5-5 and J usage is TRBJ1-1; TRBD1 agrees at 7 bases. CDR3 length equals 13 residues. With 6 bases clipped from V and 3 bases from J, the junction kept 5 bases outside the gene matches. Per the germline V gene, CDR1 is SGHKS and CDR2 is YYEKEE (reference sequence). CDR3 amino acids: CASTQTGYTEAFF. The CDR3 coding sequence is TGTGCCAGCACCCAGACAGGGTACACTGAAGCTTTCTTT.

The chain uses TRBV4-3 and TRBJ1-5; 7 nucleotides align to TRBD1. The V gene's germline CDR1 is LGHNA and CDR2 YSLEER. This CDR3 has 17 amino acids. Germline trimming cut 1 base from V and 0 bases from J; bases unmatched to any gene: 6. CDR3 sequence: CASSQALQGSSNQPQHF. The CDR3 bases are TGCGCCAGCAGCCAAGCCCTACAGGGGAGTAGCAATCAGCCCCAGCATTTT.

This clone was recorded only once. The gene calls are TRBV10-1 and TRBJ1-1; D gene ambiguous. Trimming pared 3 bases from V and 2 bases from J, leaving 4 bases between. This CDR3 spans 12 amino acids. Germline values: CDR1 WNHNN, CDR2 SYGVQD (reference sequence). In DNA form, the CDR3 reads TGCGCCAGCAGTGAAGACAACACTGAAGCTTTCTTT. Its protein product is CASSEDNTEAFF.

The chain has TRBV9 and TRBJ2-3; 9 bases align to TRBD1. Germline CDR1 is SGDLS and CDR2 is YYNGEE. V trimming: 5 bases; J trimming: 3 bases; junction bases outside the gene matches: 4. The CDR3 has 14 residues. The CDR3 here is CASSGQGFTDTQYF. The DNA for the CDR3 is TGTGCCAGCAGTGGACAGGGGTTTACAGATACGCAGTATTTT.

The chain joins TRBV5-1 to TRBJ2-1; perhaps D is TRBD1 or TRBD2 (5 bases each). V gave up 1 base and J gave up 8 bases, with 16 bases separating them. The CDR3 has 15 amino acids. Per the germline V gene, CDR1 is SGHRS and CDR2 is YFSETQ. Written as DNA, the CDR3 is TGCGCCAGCAGCTTGTTTACCGGGACCCGGGATGAGCAGTTCTTC. Protein product: CASSLFTGTRDEQFF.

This chain links TRBV19 with TRBJ2-5, with 8 bases aligning to TRBD2. CDR3 length: 16 amino acids. Germline V gives CDR1 LNHDA, CDR2 SQIVND (reference sequence). V was clipped by 5 bases and J by 0 bases; unmatched bases: 8. Written as DNA, the CDR3 is TGTGCCAGTAGTGTGCGGGTAGCGGGGTACCAAGAGACCCAGTACTTC. This encodes CASSVRVAGYQETQYF.

This clone was seen a single time. The V gene is TRBV7-9, the J gene TRBJ2-1, with D possibly matching TRBD2 (6 bases). Germline V gives CDR1 SEHNR, CDR2 FQNEAQ (reference sequence). Trimming removed 1 base at V and 4 bases at J, with 14 bases between. The CDR3 sequence is 16 residues long. This chain's CDR3 is CASSLGSDRGYNEQFF. CDR3 coding DNA: TGTGCCAGCAGCTTAGGCTCGGATCGGGGGTACAATGAGCAGTTCTTC.

This clone was counted once. The chain employs TRBV6-5 and TRBJ2-7, with D unclear. The CDR3 extends over 14 amino acids. The germline V gene has CDR1 MNHEY and CDR2 SVGAGI. V dropped 4 bases and J dropped 2 bases, with 12 bases sitting between them. The CDR3 bases are TGTGCCAGCAGTTTCTCTTTCCCGGCCTACGAGCAGTACTTC. Protein: CASSFSFPAYEQYF.

This sequence joins TRBV27 and TRBJ2-7; the D call may be TRBD1 or TRBD2 (5 bases each). There are 12 residues in the CDR3. Germline lookup yields CDR1 MNHEY and CDR2 SMNVEV (reference sequence). V lost 8 bases and J 6 bases, leaving 14 bases between the germline ends. Here the CDR3 reads CASGDPWGEQYF. For the CDR3, the DNA is TGTGCCAGCGGGGACCCCTGGGGCGAGCAGTACTTC.